Below, one TCR beta chain is given with its context. The source of the sample is a study of blood T cell repertoires in COVID-19. The assay was immunoSEQ multiplex PCR, and TCRdb's table has in-frame clones only and misses some. The sample has about 300,000 clones; 85% are singletons. Germline V gene sequence: CDR1 MDHEN, CDR2 SYDVKM. This CDR3 spans 14 amino acids. V lost 8 bases, J lost 1 base, and 15 bases lay in between. The specimen sequenced was PBMCs or T cells enriched from blood (not recorded which). This chain links TRBV28 with TRBJ2-7; tentative D call: TRBD2 (6 bases). The clonotype was recovered from a woman aged 45-60 years who had recovered from COVID-19. The CDR3 coding sequence is TGTGCCAGCCACGACCCGGGGGAGTCCTACGAGCAGTACTTC. This encodes CASHDPGESYEQYF. Combining the CDR3 with reference TRBV28 and TRBJ2-7 gives the whole variable domain DVKVTQSSRYLVKRTGEKVFLECVQDMDHENMFWYRQDPGLGLRLIYFSYDVKMKEKGDIPEGYSVSREKKERFSLILESASTNQTSMYLCASHDPGESYEQYFGPGTRLTVT.